This T cell receptor beta chain derives from a study of cytomegalovirus exposure and HLA in healthy donors. PCR used 60 Vbeta primers and 13 Jbeta primers. TCRdb keeps only in-frame clones here, not all; method: immunoSEQ multiplex PCR. Among roughly 120,000 clones listed, 74% were seen once. The length of the CDR3 is 16 residues. The germline V gene encodes CDR1 SQVTM and CDR2 ANQGSEA. V was clipped by 4 bases and J by 2 bases, with 20 bases between them. The sequenced sample was PBMCs. The sequence was obtained from a woman aged 50 to 60 in good health and CMV-seropositive. This sequence joins TRBV29-1 and TRBJ1-2; D remains ambiguous. The CDR3 here is CSVVYFGQASNYGYTF. The CDR3 DNA reads as TGCAGCGTTGTCTACTTTGGCCAGGCGTCAAACTATGGCTACACCTTC.